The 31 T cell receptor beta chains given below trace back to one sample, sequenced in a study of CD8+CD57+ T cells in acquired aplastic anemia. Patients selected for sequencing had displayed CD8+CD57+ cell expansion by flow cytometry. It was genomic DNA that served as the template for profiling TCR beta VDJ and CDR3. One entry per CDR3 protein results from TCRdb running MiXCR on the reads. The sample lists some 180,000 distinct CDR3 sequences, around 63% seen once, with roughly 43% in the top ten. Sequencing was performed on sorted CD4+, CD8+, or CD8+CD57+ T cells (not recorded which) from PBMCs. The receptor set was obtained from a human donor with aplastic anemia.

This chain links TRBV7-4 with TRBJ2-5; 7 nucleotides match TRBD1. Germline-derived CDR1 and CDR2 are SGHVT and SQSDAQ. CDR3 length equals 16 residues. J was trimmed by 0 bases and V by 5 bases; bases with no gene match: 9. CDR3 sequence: CASSPGGSRYQETQYF. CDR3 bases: TGTGCCAGCAGCCCAGGGGGATCACGGTACCAAGAGACCCAGTACTTC.

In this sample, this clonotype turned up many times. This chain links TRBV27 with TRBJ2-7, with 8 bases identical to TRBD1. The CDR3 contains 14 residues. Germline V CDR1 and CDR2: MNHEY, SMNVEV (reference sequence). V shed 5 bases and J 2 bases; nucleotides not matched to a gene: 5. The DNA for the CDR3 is TGTGCCAGCAGTGAGACAGGGGCGGCCTACGAGCAGTACTTC. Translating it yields CASSETGAAYEQYF.

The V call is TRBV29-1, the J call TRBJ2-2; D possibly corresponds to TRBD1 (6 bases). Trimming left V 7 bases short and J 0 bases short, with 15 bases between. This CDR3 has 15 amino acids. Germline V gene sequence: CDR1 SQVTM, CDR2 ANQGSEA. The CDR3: CSARRTAANTGELFF. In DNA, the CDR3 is TGCAGCGCTAGAAGGACAGCCGCGAACACCGGGGAGCTGTTTTTT.

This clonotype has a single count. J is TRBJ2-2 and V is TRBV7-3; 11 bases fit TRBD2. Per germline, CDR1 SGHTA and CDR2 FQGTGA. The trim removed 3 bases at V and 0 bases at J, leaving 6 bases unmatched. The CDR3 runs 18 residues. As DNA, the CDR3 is TGTGCCAGCAGCTTCGGGACTAGCGGACTGGCGAACACCGGGGAGCTGTTTTTT. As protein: CASSFGTSGLANTGELFF. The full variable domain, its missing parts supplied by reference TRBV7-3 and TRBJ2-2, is GAGVSQTPSNKVTEKGKYVELRCDPISGHTALYWYRQSLGQGPEFLIYFQGTGAADDSGLPNDRFFAVRPEGSVSTLKIQRTERGDSAVYLCASSFGTSGLANTGELFFGEGSRLTVL.

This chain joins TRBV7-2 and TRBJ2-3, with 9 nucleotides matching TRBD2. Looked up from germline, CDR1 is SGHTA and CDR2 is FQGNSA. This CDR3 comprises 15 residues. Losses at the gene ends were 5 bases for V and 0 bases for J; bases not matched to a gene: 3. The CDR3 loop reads CASSPSGGSTDTQYF. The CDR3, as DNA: TGTGCCAGCAGCCCCAGCGGGGGGAGCACAGATACGCAGTATTTT.

CDR3 sequence: CSARGAGWKTQYF. CDR3 coding DNA: TGCAGTGCTAGAGGAGCAGGGTGGAAGACCCAGTACTTC. J is TRBJ2-5 and V is TRBV20-1; TRBD1 might be the D (5 bases). The germline CDR1 and CDR2 sequences are DFQATT and SNEGSKA (reference sequence). The CDR3 extends over 13 amino acids. V was shortened by 1 base and J by 6 bases, with 12 bases between the two germline ends.

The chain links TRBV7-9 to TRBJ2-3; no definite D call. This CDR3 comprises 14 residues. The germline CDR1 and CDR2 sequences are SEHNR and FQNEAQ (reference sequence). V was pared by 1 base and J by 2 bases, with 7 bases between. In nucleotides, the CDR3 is TGTGCCAGCAGCTTAGATGGTCACACAGATACGCAGTATTTT. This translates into CASSLDGHTDTQYF.

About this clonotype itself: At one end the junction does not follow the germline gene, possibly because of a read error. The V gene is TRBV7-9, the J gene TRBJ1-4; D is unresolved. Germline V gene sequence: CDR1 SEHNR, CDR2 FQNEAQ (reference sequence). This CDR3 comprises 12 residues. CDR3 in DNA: TGCGCCAGCAGCTTCCAGAATGAAAAACTGTTTTTT. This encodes CASSFQNEKLFF.

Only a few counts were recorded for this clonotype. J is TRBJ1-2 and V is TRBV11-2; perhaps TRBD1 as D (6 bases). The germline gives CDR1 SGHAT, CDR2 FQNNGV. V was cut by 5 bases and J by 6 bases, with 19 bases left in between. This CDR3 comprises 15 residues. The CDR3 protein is CASSPGSLGAHGYTF. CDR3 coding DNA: TGTGCCAGCAGCCCGGGCTCATTGGGGGCCCATGGCTACACCTTC.

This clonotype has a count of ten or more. The CDR3, as DNA: TGTGCCAGCAGCCGGGGGGCCGGTCCTCGGGAGCTGTTTTTT. Protein product: CASSRGAGPRELFF. The gene calls are TRBV7-3 and TRBJ2-2; D perhaps matches TRBD2 (7 bases). Germline V CDR1 and CDR2: SGHTA, FQGTGA. The V end lost 5 bases, the J end lost 9 bases, and 16 bases lay between the germline ends. This CDR3 region has 14 residues.

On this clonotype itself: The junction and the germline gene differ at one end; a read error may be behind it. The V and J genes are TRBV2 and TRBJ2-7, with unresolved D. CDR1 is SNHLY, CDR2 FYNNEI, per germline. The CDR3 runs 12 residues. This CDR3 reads CAISRTAYEQYF. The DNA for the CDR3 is TGTGCCATCAGTCGGACGGCTTACGAGCAGTACTTC.

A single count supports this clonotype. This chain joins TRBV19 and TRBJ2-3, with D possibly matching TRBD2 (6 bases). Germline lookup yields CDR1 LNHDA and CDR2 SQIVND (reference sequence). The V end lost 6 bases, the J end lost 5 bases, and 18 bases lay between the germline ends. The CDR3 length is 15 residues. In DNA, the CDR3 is TGTGCCAGTAGGATAAAGCGGGCCCGAGGAGATACGCAGTATTTT. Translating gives CASRIKRARGDTQYF.

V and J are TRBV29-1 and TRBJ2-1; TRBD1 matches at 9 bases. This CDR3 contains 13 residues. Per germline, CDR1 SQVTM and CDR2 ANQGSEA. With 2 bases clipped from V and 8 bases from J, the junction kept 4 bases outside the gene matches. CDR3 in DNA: TGCAGCGTTGAACACAGGGGGCACGATGAGCAGTTCTTC. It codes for CSVEHRGHDEQFF.

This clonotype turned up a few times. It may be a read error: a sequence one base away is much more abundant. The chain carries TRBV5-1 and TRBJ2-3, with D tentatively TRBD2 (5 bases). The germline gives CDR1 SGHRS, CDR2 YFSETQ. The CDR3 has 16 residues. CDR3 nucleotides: TGCACCAGCAGCTGGGCTTGGGAGCCTTTCACAGATACGCAGTATTTT. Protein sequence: CTSSWAWEPFTDTQYF.

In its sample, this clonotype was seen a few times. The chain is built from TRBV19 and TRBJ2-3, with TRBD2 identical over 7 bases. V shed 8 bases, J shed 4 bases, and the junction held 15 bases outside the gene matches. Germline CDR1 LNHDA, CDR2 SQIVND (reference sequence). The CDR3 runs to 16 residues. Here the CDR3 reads CASFRLAIKSSDTQYF. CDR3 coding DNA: TGTGCCAGTTTTCGACTAGCTATTAAAAGTTCAGATACGCAGTATTTT.

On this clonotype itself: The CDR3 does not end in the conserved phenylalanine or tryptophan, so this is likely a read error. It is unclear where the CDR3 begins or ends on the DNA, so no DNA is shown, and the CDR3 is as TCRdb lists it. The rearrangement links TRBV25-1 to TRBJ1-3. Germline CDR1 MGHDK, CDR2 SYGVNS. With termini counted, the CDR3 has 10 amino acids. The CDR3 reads CASSEGELGV.

CDR3 amino acids: CASSLDGTGGDTEAFF. DNA of the CDR3: TGCGCCAGCAGCTTGGATGGGACAGGGGGTGACACTGAAGCTTTCTTT. The chain uses TRBV5-1 and TRBJ1-1; TRBD1 aligns across 11 bases. The CDR3 has 16 amino acids. Germline V gives CDR1 SGHRS, CDR2 YFSETQ. V lost 0 bases, J lost 3 bases, and 4 bases stayed unmatched. Full variable domain (missing parts from reference TRBV5-1 and TRBJ1-1): KAGVTQTPRYLIKTRGQQVTLSCSPISGHRSVSWYQQTPGQGLQFLFEYFSETQRNKGNFPGRFSGRQFSNSRSEMNVSTLELGDSALYLCASSLDGTGGDTEAFFGQGTRLTVV.

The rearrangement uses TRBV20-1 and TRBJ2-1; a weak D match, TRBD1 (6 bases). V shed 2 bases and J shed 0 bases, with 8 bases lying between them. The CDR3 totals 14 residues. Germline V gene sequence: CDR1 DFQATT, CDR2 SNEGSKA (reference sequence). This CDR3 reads CSARQGSSYNEQFF. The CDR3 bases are TGCAGTGCTAGACAGGGGAGCTCCTACAATGAGCAGTTCTTC.

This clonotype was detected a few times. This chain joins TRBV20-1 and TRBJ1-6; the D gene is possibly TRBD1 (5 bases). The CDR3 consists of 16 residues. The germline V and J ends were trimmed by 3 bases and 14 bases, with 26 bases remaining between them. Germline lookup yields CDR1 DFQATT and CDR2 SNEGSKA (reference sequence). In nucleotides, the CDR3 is TGCAGTGCTAGGGTTTCCGGGACCCGAAGTAGGTCAACCCTCCACTTT. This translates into CSARVSGTRSRSTLHF.

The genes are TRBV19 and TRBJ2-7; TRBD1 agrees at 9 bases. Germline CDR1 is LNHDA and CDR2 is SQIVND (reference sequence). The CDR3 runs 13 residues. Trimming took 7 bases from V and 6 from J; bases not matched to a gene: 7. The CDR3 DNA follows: TGTGCCAGTAAAGGGACAGGGACATCCGAGCAGTACTTC. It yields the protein CASKGTGTSEQYF.

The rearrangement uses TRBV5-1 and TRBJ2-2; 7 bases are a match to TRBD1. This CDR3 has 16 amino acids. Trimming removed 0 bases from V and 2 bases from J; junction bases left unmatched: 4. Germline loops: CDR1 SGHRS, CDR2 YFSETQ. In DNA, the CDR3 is TGCGCCAGCAGCTTGGCGGGACAGCCTAACACCGGGGAGCTGTTTTTT. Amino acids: CASSLAGQPNTGELFF.

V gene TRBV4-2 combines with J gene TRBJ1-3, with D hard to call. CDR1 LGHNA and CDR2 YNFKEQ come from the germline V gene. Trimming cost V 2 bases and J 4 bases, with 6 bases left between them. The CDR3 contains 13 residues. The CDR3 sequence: CASSQTVGNTIYF. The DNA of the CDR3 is TGTGCCAGCAGCCAAACAGTGGGAAACACCATATATTTT.

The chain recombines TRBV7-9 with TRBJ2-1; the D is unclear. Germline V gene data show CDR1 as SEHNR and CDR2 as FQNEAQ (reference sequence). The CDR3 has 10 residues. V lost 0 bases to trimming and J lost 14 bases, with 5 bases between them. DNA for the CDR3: TGTGCCAGCAGCTTAGCGGGGAAGTTCTTC. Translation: CASSLAGKFF.

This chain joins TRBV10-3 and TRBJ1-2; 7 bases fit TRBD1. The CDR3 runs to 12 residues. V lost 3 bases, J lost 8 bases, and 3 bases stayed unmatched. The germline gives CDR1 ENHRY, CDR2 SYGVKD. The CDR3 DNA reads TGTGCCATCAGTGACGACAGGGAAGGCTACACCTTC. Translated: CAISDDREGYTF.

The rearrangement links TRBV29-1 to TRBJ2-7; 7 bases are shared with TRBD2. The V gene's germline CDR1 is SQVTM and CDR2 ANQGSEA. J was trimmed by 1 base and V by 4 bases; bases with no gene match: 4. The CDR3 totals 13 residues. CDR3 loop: CSVGGGQSYEQYF. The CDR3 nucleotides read TGCAGCGTTGGGGGAGGGCAGTCCTACGAGCAGTACTTC.

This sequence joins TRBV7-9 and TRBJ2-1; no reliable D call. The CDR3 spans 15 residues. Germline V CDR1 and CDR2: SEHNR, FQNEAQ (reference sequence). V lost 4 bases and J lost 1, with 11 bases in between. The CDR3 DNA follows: TGTGCCAGCAGCTCGGGCTTTGGTTCCTACAATGAGCAGTTCTTC. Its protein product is CASSSGFGSYNEQFF. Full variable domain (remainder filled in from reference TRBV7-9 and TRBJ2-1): DTGVSQNPRHKITKRGQNVTFRCDPISEHNRLYWYRQTLGQGPEFLTYFQNEAQLEKSRLLSDRFSAERPKGSFSTLEIQRTEQGDSAMYLCASSSGFGSYNEQFFGPGTRLTVL.

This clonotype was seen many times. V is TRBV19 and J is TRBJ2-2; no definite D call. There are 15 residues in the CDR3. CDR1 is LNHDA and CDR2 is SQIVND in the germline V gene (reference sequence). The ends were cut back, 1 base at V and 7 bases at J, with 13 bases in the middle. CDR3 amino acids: CASSIGGRGNGELFF. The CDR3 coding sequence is TGTGCCAGTAGTATAGGCGGCCGTGGGAACGGGGAGCTGTTTTTT.

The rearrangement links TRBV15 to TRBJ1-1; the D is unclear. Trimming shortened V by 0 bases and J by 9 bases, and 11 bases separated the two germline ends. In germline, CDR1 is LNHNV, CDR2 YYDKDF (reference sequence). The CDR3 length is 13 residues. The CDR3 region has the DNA TGTGCCACCAGCAGAGATGTGGGCGATAAAGCTTTCTTT. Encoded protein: CATSRDVGDKAFF.

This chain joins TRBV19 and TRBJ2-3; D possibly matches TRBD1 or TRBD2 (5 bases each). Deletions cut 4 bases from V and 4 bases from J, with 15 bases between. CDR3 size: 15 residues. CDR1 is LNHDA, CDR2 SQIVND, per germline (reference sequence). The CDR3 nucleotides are TGTGCCAGTAGTAAATTGAGGGGATTCGCAGATACGCAGTATTTT. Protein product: CASSKLRGFADTQYF.

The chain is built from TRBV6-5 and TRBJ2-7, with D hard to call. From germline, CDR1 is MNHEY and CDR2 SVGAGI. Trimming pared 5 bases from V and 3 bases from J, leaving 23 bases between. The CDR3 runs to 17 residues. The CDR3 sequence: CASSELAAGLRDYEQYF. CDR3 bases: TGTGCCAGCAGTGAACTCGCGGCAGGATTAAGGGACTACGAGCAGTACTTC.

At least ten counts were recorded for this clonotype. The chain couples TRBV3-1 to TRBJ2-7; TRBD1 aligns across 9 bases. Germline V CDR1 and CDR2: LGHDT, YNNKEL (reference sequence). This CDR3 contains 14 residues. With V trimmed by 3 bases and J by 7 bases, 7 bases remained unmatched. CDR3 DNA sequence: TGTGCCAGCAGCCAGAAACAGGGGGCAAGGGAGCAGTACTTC. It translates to CASSQKQGAREQYF.